In its sample, the clone carrying this T cell receptor (beta chain) was seen many times. Its matching antigen is unknown. TCR beta CDR3 regions were amplified from RNA. HTBI primers were used for first-round RT-PCR of the TCR CDR3. A single record per CDR3 protein comes from TCRdb applying MiXCR to the multiplex PCR reads. This table has about 700,000 distinct CDR3 sequences, around 13% appearing once. This sample is part of a study of T cells in Graves' hyperthyroidism and ophthalmopathy. The CDR3 is 16 residues long. V was pared by 1 base and J by 8 bases, with 18 bases between. Germline V gene data show CDR1 as SEHNR and CDR2 as FQNEAQ (reference sequence). Whole-study findings and limits: Most expanded thyroid clonotypes above 0.001 also appeared in blood.

V and J are TRBV7-9 and TRBJ2-1; D remains ambiguous. The sequenced sample was blood. The sequence derives from a young woman with Graves' hyperthyroidism. The CDR3 DNA is TGTGCCAGCAGCTTAGGGTCAGCATATTTCGTGGATGAGCAGTTCTTC. It translates to CASSLGSAYFVDEQFF.